The TCR beta chain under discussion was sequenced for a study of CXCR3-negative and CXCR3-positive naive CD8 T cells. Concerning this clonotype itself: The antigen remains unidentified.

Overall study findings and caveats: Comparison of naive cells showed more hydrophobic TRB CDR3s in CXCR3-positive than in CXCR3-negative naive cells. In both naive subsets diversity was comparably high, whereas memory CD8+ cells showed much lower diversity.

The authors gated naive CD8+ T cells as CD45RO-CCR7+CD27+CD95-. The CDR3 is made up of 11 amino acids. The germline gives CDR1 MDHEN, CDR2 SYDVKM. Each TRB cDNA library was prepared by 5' RACE (with UMI labels). TCRdb reprocessed the 5' RACE reads and reports one entry per CDR3 protein, with no DNA. Its table records about 150,000 distinct CDR3 sequences. This sequence originates from a human donor in good health. Some clones in this sample may be carry-over from other donors' samples. The sequenced material came from naive CXCR3+ CD8+ T cells from blood. Subset reported: CD45RO-CCR7+CD27+CD95- naive CD8+ T cells expressing CXCR3 (TNR3+). The V and J genes are TRBV28 and TRBJ2-5. This CDR3 is CASSALETQYF.